This T cell receptor (beta chain) is drawn from a study of blood T cell repertoires in COVID-19. Study summary: There were acute and convalescent COVID-19 samples, and they came from the United States, Italy and Spain. Sample material is recorded as cDNA or gDNA derived from T cells, B-cell-depleted T cells, or PBMCs.

Per the study methods: Amplification of reference gene primers provided the estimated nucleated cell counts. Produced via immunoSEQ multiplex PCR; TCRdb's table is partial and in-frame only. V, J and clone size are those of that table, while D and trimming were read from the DNA. The data hold some 100,000 clones, with approximately 91% observed a single time. Trimming at V came to 0 bases and at J to 2 bases, leaving 4 bases not matched to a gene. The germline V gene has CDR1 SGHRS and CDR2 YFSETQ. The CDR3 length is 15 residues. Sequenced sample: peripheral blood. This sequence was found in a human donor with active COVID-19. The donor label of this sample is uncertain. The chain recombines TRBV5-1 with TRBJ2-7; 8 bases align to TRBD2. In DNA, the CDR3 is TGCGCCAGCAGCTTGGAGGCGGGGGGCACCTACGAGCAGTACTTC. It specifies CASSLEAGGTYEQYF.